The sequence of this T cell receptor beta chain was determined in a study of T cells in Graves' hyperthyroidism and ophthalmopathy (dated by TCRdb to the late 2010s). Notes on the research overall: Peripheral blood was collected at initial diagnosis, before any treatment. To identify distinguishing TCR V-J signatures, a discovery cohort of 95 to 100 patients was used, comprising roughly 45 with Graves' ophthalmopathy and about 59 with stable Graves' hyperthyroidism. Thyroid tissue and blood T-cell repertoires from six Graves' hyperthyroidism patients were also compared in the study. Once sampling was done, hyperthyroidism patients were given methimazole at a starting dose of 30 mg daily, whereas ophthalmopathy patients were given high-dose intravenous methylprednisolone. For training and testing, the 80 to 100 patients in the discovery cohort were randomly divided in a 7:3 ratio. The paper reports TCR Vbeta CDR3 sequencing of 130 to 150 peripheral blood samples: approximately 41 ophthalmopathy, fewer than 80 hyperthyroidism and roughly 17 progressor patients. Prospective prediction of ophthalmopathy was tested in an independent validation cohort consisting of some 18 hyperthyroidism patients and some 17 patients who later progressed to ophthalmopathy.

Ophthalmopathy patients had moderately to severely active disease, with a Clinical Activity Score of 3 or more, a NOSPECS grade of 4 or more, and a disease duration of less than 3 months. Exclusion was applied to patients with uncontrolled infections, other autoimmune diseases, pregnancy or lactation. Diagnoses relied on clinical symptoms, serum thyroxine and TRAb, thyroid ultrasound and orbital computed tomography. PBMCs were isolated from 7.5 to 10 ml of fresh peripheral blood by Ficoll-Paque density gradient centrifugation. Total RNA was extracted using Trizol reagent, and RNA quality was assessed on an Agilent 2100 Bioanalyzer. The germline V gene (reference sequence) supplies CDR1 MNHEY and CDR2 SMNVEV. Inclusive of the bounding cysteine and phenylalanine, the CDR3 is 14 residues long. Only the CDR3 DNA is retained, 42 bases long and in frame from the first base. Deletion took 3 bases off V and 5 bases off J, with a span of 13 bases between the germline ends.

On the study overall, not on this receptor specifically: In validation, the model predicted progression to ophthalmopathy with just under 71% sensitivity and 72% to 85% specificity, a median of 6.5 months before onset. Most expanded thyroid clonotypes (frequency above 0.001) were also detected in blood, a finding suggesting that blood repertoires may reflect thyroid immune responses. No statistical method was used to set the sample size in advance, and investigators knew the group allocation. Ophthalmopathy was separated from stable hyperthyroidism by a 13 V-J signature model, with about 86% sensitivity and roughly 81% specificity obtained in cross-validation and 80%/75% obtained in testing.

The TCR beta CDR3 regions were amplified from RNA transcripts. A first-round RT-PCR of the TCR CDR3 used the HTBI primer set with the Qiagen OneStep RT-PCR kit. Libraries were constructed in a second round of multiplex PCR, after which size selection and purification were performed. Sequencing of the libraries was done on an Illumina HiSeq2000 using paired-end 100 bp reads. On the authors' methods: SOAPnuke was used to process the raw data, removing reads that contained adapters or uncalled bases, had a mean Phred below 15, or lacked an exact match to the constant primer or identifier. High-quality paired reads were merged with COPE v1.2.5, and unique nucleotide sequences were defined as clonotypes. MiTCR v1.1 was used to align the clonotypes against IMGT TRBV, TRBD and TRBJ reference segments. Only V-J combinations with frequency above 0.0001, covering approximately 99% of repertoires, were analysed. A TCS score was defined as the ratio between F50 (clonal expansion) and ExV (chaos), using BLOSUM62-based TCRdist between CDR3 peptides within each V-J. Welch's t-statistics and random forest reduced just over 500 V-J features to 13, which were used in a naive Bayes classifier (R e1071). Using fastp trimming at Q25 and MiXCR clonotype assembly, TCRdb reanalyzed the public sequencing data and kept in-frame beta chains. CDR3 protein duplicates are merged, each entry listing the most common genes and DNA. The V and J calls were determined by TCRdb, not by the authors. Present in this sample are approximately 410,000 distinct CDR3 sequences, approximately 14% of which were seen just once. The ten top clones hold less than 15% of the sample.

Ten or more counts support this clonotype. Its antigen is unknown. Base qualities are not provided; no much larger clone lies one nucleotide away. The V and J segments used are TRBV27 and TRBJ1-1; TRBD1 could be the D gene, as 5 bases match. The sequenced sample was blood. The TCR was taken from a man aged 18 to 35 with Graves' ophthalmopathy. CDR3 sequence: CASSLSFQGTEAFF. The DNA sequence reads TGTGCCAGCAGTTTGTCATTCCAGGGTACTGAAGCTTTCTTT.